This TCR beta chain comes out of a study of T cell responses to AZD1222 COVID-19 vaccine. General observations from the study: Just a handful of people given AZD1222 tested seropositive at baseline.

Deletions cut 8 bases from V and 2 bases from J, with 10 bases between. The CDR3 is made up of 12 amino acids. Germline assignment: CDR1 MDHEN and CDR2 SYDVKM. Some clones are missing from TCRdb's copy, which holds only in-frame ones; the method was immunoSEQ multiplex PCR. The sample consists of roughly 200,000 clones, about 86% of them appearing once. As for this clone: Its matching antigen is unknown.

V gene TRBV28 combines with J gene TRBJ2-7; TRBD2 might be the D (6 bases). The source is an adult in good health. Sequenced material: peripheral blood, taken on day 0 of AZD1222 vaccination. CDR3 sequence reads: CASGRWAYEQYF. CDR3 DNA: TGTGCCAGCGGGAGGTGGGCCTACGAGCAGTACTTC.